A single sample gave rise to the 9 T cell receptor beta chains below, sequenced in a study of regulatory T cells in long-lasting Graves disease. Time point described: persistent/refractory GD, antithyroid drugs over 5 years with positive TRAb. PBMCs provided the RNA from which the TCR library was made. CDR3 regions were amplified by Arm-PCR using iRepertoire HTBI primers to build TCR beta libraries. MiXCR was run by TCRdb on the multiplex PCR reads, yielding one entry per CDR3 protein. This repertoire shows a few hundred thousand distinct CDR3 sequences, around 23% found once; its top ten account for approximately 27%. The material sequenced was peripheral blood mononuclear cells (PBMCs), taken when the disease was refractory, from a patient treated with antithyroid drugs. Receptors were obtained from a woman aged 40 to 49 with Graves disease.

This clonotype appeared many times. The chain carries TRBV24-1 and TRBJ2-5, with TRBD1 as a possible D gene (5 bases). The CDR3 is made up of 19 amino acids. Trimming took off 3 bases at V and 0 bases at J, with 22 bases between the two ends. Germline CDR1 reads KGHDR; CDR2 reads SFDVKD. For the CDR3, the DNA is TGTGCCACCAGTGATCCAACCGTTCAGGGTTGGCGAAACCAAGAGACCCAGTACTTC. Its protein is CATSDPTVQGWRNQETQYF.

This clonotype was detected many times. The chain combines TRBV28 with TRBJ1-1; D uncertain. Deletions cut 6 bases from V and 8 bases from J, with 16 bases between. This CDR3 has 13 amino acids. CDR1 is MDHEN and CDR2 is SYDVKM in the germline V gene. CDR3 nucleotides: TGTGCCAGCAGCCAAAAGTTATCTAAGGAAGCTTTCTTT. This codes for CASSQKLSKEAFF.

The chain employs TRBV2 and TRBJ2-3, with TRBD1 identical over 8 bases. Trimming removed 6 bases from V and 2 bases from J; junction bases left unmatched: 7. The germline V gene has CDR1 SNHLY and CDR2 FYNNEI. The CDR3 extends over 15 amino acids. In DNA, the CDR3 is TGTGCCAGCAGACGACAGGGGTCCTCCACAGATACGCAGTATTTT. Translating it yields CASRRQGSSTDTQYF.

This clonotype was seen many times. V usage is TRBV28 and J usage is TRBJ1-5; no reliable D call. Trimming stripped 7 bases from V and 4 bases from J, with 11 bases between. Germline values: CDR1 MDHEN, CDR2 SYDVKM. There are 13 residues in the CDR3. The CDR3 DNA reads TGTGCCAGCACCCCCCAACCGAATCAGCCCCAGCATTTT. This sequence encodes CASTPQPNQPQHF.

In its sample, this clonotype was seen once. The CDR3 sequence is CASKAIYSGNTIYF. CDR3 coding DNA: TGTGCCAGCAAGGCCATCTACTCTGGAAACACCATATATTTT. V is TRBV6-1 and J is TRBJ1-3, with unresolved D. The V gene's germline CDR1 is MNHNS and CDR2 SASEGT. Trimming removed 7 bases from V and 0 bases from J, with 10 bases in between. This CDR3 contains 14 residues.

This clonotype was recorded many times. V usage is TRBV29-1 and J usage is TRBJ2-5; the match to TRBD2 covers 8 bases. V lost 4 bases to trimming and J lost 3 bases; unmatched junction nucleotides: 4. Germline V gene data show CDR1 as SQVTM and CDR2 as ANQGSEA. The CDR3 spans 13 residues. For the CDR3, the DNA is TGCAGCGTTGTGGGGACTAGGGAAGAGACCCAGTACTTC. This encodes CSVVGTREETQYF.

The chain employs TRBV7-9 and TRBJ1-5; weak D call: TRBD1 (5 bases). V was cut by 6 bases and J by 9 bases, with 15 bases left in between. CDR1 and CDR2 (germline): SEHNR, FQNEAQ (reference sequence). This CDR3 is built from 13 residues. CDR3 residues: CASSGHNGGPQHF. The CDR3 DNA is TGTGCCAGCAGTGGACACAATGGCGGGCCCCAGCATTTT.

The genes are TRBV20-1 and TRBJ2-2; D remains ambiguous. Germline V gene sequence: CDR1 DFQATT, CDR2 SNEGSKA (reference sequence). The V end lost 5 bases, the J end lost 9 bases, and 13 bases lay between the germline ends. This CDR3 region has 12 residues. The CDR3 loop reads CSAPLAHRELFF. Here the CDR3 DNA reads TGCAGTGCTCCACTGGCCCACCGGGAGCTGTTTTTT.

This clonotype was counted many times. V usage is TRBV2 and J usage is TRBJ1-1, with 7 bases fitting TRBD1. Germline CDR1 and CDR2: SNHLY and FYNNEI. V lost 6 bases and J lost 4; bases outside the gene matches: 2. There are 12 residues in the CDR3. The CDR3 DNA reads TGTGCCAGCAGGGACAGGACCACTGAAGCTTTCTTT. As protein: CASRDRTTEAFF.